Presented here are 18 T cell receptor beta chains from one specimen sequenced in a study of Ad26.COV2.S vaccination and SARS-CoV-2 variants. The table came from immunoSEQ multiplex PCR; TCRdb's copy has only in-frame clones and leaves some out. This sample yields about 680,000 clones, of which more than 80% are seen a single time; around 1.4% belongs to the top ten. The treatment denotes: 19 received Ad26.COV2.S at low or high dose, single or two shots; 5 received placebo; per-sample allocation not given. Vaccine and placebo recipients were sampled on day 63 after the first injection. The sample here was peripheral blood, taken in a trial of Ad26.COV2.S vaccine versus placebo. The receptors were sampled from a person aged 18 to 59 who received the Ad26.COV2.S COVID-19 vaccine or a placebo.

The chain couples TRBV4-3 to TRBJ2-3, with TRBD2 identical over 12 bases. V shed 0 bases, J shed 6 bases, and the junction held 10 bases outside the gene matches. This CDR3 is built from 18 residues. Germline V gene lookup returns CDR1 LGHNA and CDR2 YSLEER. The CDR3 region has the DNA TGCGCCAGCAGCCAAGAACTAGCGGGGGGCCGGGACGAGGATACGCAGTATTTT. Translated: CASSQELAGGRDEDTQYF.

The J gene is TRBJ2-2, the V gene TRBV12-3 or TRBV12-4; TRBD1 is a possible D gene (6 bases). V lost 7 bases and J 6 bases, leaving 12 bases between the germline ends. This CDR3 is 13 amino acids long. The CDR3 is CASIPSGAGELFF. DNA for the CDR3: TGTGCCAGCATCCCCTCAGGGGCCGGGGAGCTGTTTTTT.

The chain has TRBV12-3 or TRBV12-4 and TRBJ2-7, with a possible D match to TRBD1 (5 bases). V lost 6 bases and J 2 bases, leaving 11 bases between the germline ends. The CDR3 is 13 residues long. In DNA, the CDR3 is TGTGCCAGCAGGCCAGGGTATACCTACGAGCAGTACTTC. It encodes CASRPGYTYEQYF.

The V call is TRBV6-1, the J call TRBJ2-6, with TRBD1 as a possible D gene (5 bases). CDR1 and CDR2 from the germline V gene are MNHNS and SASEGT. V was shortened by 3 bases and J by 4 bases, with 10 bases between the two germline ends. The CDR3 runs to 15 residues. This chain's CDR3 is CASSETVSGANVLTF. CDR3 in DNA: TGTGCCAGCAGTGAGACAGTTTCGGGGGCCAACGTCCTGACTTTC.

The CDR3 DNA is TGTGCCAGCAGCGGCCAGGGGGCCGACTTCCCCTACGAGCAGTACTTC. Protein product: CASSGQGADFPYEQYF. This chain joins TRBV6-2 or TRBV6-3 and TRBJ2-7, with 8 bases fitting TRBD1. Trimming removed 6 bases from V and 2 bases from J; junction bases left unmatched: 12. Germline CDR1 MNHEY, CDR2 SVGEGT. This CDR3 has 16 amino acids.

The gene calls are TRBV10-2 and TRBJ2-7; no reliable D call. The germline gives CDR1 WSHSY, CDR2 SAAADI. This CDR3 is built from 12 residues. Trimming pared 7 bases from V and 2 bases from J, leaving 9 bases between. The chain's CDR3 is CASTDTTYEQYF. DNA of the CDR3: TGCGCCAGCACCGACACGACCTACGAGCAGTACTTC.

This clone has only one observation. The rearrangement links TRBV24-1 to TRBJ1-2; D ambiguous. This CDR3 is 14 amino acids long. The ends were cut back, 5 bases at V and 1 base at J, with 10 bases in the middle. Germline CDR1 and CDR2: KGHDR and SFDVKD. The CDR3 region is CATSGRDFNYGYTF. In DNA form, the CDR3 reads TGTGCCACCAGTGGTCGGGATTTTAACTATGGCTACACCTTC.

The chain links TRBV27 to TRBJ1-2; D is unclear. Looked up from germline, CDR1 is MNHEY and CDR2 is SMNVEV (reference sequence). V lost 5 bases and J lost 3, with 16 bases in between. The CDR3 runs to 15 residues. CDR3 protein: CASSPRALEDYGYTF. Here the CDR3 DNA reads TGTGCCAGCAGTCCCCGGGCTTTAGAGGACTATGGCTACACCTTC.

This chain uses TRBV10-3 with TRBJ1-5; 11 positions match TRBD1. Trimming removed 6 bases from V and 3 bases from J; junction bases left unmatched: 1. Germline CDR1 is ENHRY and CDR2 is SYGVKD. The CDR3 totals 14 residues. CDR3 in DNA: TGTGCCATCAGGGGACAGGGGGACAATCAGCCCCAGCATTTT. This encodes CAIRGQGDNQPQHF.

This chain connects TRBV7-2 to TRBJ2-3, with D perhaps being TRBD1 or TRBD2 (5 bases each). The CDR3 spans 14 residues. Deletions cut 5 bases from V and 2 bases from J, with 11 bases between. Looked up from germline, CDR1 is SGHTA and CDR2 is FQGNSA. The CDR3 protein is CASSPGRLTDTQYF. The CDR3 nucleotides read TGTGCCAGCAGCCCGGGACGCCTCACAGATACGCAGTATTTT. The full variable domain, its missing parts supplied by reference TRBV7-2 and TRBJ2-3, is GAGVSQSPSNKVTEKGKDVELRCDPISGHTALYWYRQSLGQGLEFLIYFQGNSAPDKSGLPSDRFSAERTGGSVSTLTIQRTQQEDSAVYLCASSPGRLTDTQYFGPGTRLTVL.

This rearrangement joins TRBV5-4 to TRBJ2-5; D is unresolved. V was shortened by 2 bases and J by 4 bases, with 12 bases between the two germline ends. There are 14 residues in the CDR3. Germline CDR1 reads SGHNT; CDR2 reads YYREEE (reference sequence). The CDR3 here is CASSFPWGLETQYF. The DNA for the CDR3 is TGTGCCAGCAGCTTCCCGTGGGGTTTAGAGACCCAGTACTTC.

This sequence joins TRBV19 and TRBJ2-7; the D gene is possibly TRBD2 (6 bases). The CDR3 spans 15 residues. Germline-derived CDR1 and CDR2 are LNHDA and SQIVND (reference sequence). The germline V and J ends were trimmed by 5 bases and 5 bases, with 19 bases remaining between them. The DNA of the CDR3 is TGTGCCAGTAGTCCCCTTATGTCGGGGGTGCACGAGCAGTACTTC. Residues: CASSPLMSGVHEQYF.

The V call is TRBV10-3, the J call TRBJ2-2; 10 bases match TRBD2. Trimming at V came to 3 bases and at J to 4 bases, leaving 5 bases not matched to a gene. The germline CDR1 and CDR2 sequences are ENHRY and SYGVKD. The CDR3 sequence is 16 residues long. The CDR3 is CAISEKREGLTGELFF. CDR3 nucleotide sequence: TGTGCCATCAGTGAAAAGCGGGAGGGCCTCACCGGGGAGCTGTTTTTT.

This chain uses TRBV7-6 with TRBJ1-5; 8 nucleotides align to TRBD1. Germline values: CDR1 SGHVS, CDR2 FNYEAQ. The CDR3 consists of 14 residues. The trim removed 5 bases at V and 7 bases at J, leaving 7 bases unmatched. CDR3 residues: CASSETGAWQPQHF. CDR3 nucleotide sequence: TGTGCCAGCAGCGAGACAGGGGCATGGCAGCCCCAGCATTTT.

The genes are TRBV14 and TRBJ2-3, with D unresolved. Deletions cut 3 bases from V and 9 bases from J, with 13 bases between. From germline, CDR1 is SGHDN and CDR2 FVKESK. The CDR3 extends over 13 amino acids. The CDR3 spells CASSHTDLITQYF. The DNA for the CDR3 is TGTGCCAGCAGCCACACCGACCTCATCACGCAGTATTTT.

V and J are TRBV15 and TRBJ1-2, with D unclear. V lost 0 bases to trimming and J lost 8 bases, with 13 bases between them. The CDR3 is 14 residues long. Germline V gene lookup returns CDR1 LNHNV and CDR2 YYDKDF (reference sequence). The CDR3 nucleotides read TGTGCCACCAGCAGAGATAGGGCATTGGTGGGCTACACCTTC. This sequence encodes CATSRDRALVGYTF.

V and J are TRBV12-3 or TRBV12-4 and TRBJ2-7; no firm D call. Between the trimmed V and J ends, which lost 2 bases and 3 bases, there was a span of 5 bases. The CDR3 covers 12 residues. CDR3 in amino acids: CASSLNDYEQYF. In nucleotides, the CDR3 is TGTGCCAGCAGTTTAAACGACTACGAGCAGTACTTC.

J is TRBJ2-7 and V is TRBV19, with 8 nucleotides matching TRBD1. V trimming: 3 bases; J trimming: 2 bases; junction bases outside the gene matches: 6. The CDR3 extends over 15 amino acids. Germline CDR1 and CDR2: LNHDA and SQIVND (reference sequence). CDR3 bases: TGTGCCAGTAGTATCAGATCGGGACAGGCCTACGAGCAGTACTTC. This translates into CASSIRSGQAYEQYF. Filled out from reference TRBV19 and TRBJ2-7, the complete variable domain reads DGGITQSPKYLFRKEGQNVTLSCEQNLNHDAMYWYRQDPGQGLRLIYYSQIVNDFQKGDIAEGYSVSREKKESFPLTVTSAQKNPTAFYLCASSIRSGQAYEQYFGPGTRLTVT.